Presented here are 7 T cell receptor beta chains from one specimen sequenced in a study of Ad26.COV2.S vaccination and SARS-CoV-2 variants (dated by TCRdb to about 2021). In light of the paper, this sample's treatment or condition label describes: 15 to 20 received Ad26.COV2.S at low or high dose, single or two shots; several received placebo; per-sample allocation not given. Repertoires of vaccine and placebo recipients were sequenced from samples collected on day 63 after the first injection. Preparation of the library involved the immunoSEQ multiplex PCR assay. What TCRdb holds here is the immuneACCESS table cut down to in-frame rearrangements. Part of the clones is not present; checked against another copy, under half of the missing clones reflect an unresolved V gene, and the others are unexplained. The sample data list around 320,000 clones, and around 85% of these were observed just once. Around 2.2% of the sample belongs to the ten largest clones.

The input for sequencing was peripheral blood, taken in a trial of Ad26.COV2.S vaccine versus placebo. The receptors were gathered from a person between 18 and 59 years old who received the Ad26.COV2.S COVID-19 vaccine or a placebo.

This chain links TRBV3-1 (or the pseudogene TRBV3-2) with TRBJ2-3; perhaps TRBD2 as D (5 bases). This CDR3 contains 15 residues. V was cut by 0 bases and J by 6 bases, with 13 bases left in between. The germline V gene encodes CDR1 LGHDT and CDR2 YNNKEL (reference sequence). CDR3: CASSQDADSGDTQYF. In nucleotides, the CDR3 is TGTGCCAGCAGCCAAGATGCTGATTCGGGGGATACGCAGTATTTT.

There are a few counts of this clone. The genes are TRBV6-2 or TRBV6-3 and TRBJ2-7; D perhaps matches TRBD2 (6 bases). V gave up 4 bases and J gave up 2 bases, with 9 bases separating them. This CDR3 is built from 13 residues. Germline loops: CDR1 MNHEY, CDR2 SVGEGT. CDR3 DNA sequence: TGTGCCAGCAGTTTGCGGGAAACCTACGAGCAGTACTTC. Translation: CASSLRETYEQYF.

The chain is built from TRBV5-5 and TRBJ1-3; D may be TRBD1 (6 bases). The CDR3 has 15 residues. V dropped 3 bases and J dropped 0 bases, with 10 bases sitting between them. CDR1 and CDR2 from the germline V gene are SGHKS and YYEKEE (reference sequence). The CDR3 reads CASSWGHFSGNTIYF. The CDR3 DNA reads TGTGCCAGCAGCTGGGGACATTTCTCTGGAAACACCATATATTTT.

The CDR3 DNA follows: TGTGCCAGCAGTGAACCTGACAGGTTCTCGTCCAATGAGGGAGGCTACACCTTC. Translation gives CASSEPDRFSSNEGGYTF. The chain has TRBV2 and TRBJ1-2; perhaps TRBD1 as D (6 bases). Trimming removed 2 bases from V and 8 bases from J, with 27 bases in between. The CDR3 runs to 18 residues. Germline V gene data show CDR1 as SNHLY and CDR2 as FYNNEI.

V usage is TRBV5-1 and J usage is TRBJ2-1; TRBD1 or TRBD2 may be the D gene (6 bases each). The CDR3 has 16 amino acids. In germline, CDR1 is SGHRS, CDR2 YFSETQ. Between the trimmed V and J ends, which lost 3 bases and 6 bases, there was a span of 19 bases. DNA for the CDR3: TGCGCCAGCAGCTCCACGGGGGCCGTTAAATCCAATGAGCAGTTCTTC. Translated: CASSSTGAVKSNEQFF. Full variable domain (missing parts from reference TRBV5-1 and TRBJ2-1): KAGVTQTPRYLIKTRGQQVTLSCSPISGHRSVSWYQQTPGQGLQFLFEYFSETQRNKGNFPGRFSGRQFSNSRSEMNVSTLELGDSALYLCASSSTGAVKSNEQFFGPGTRLTVL.

The V and J genes are TRBV12-3 or TRBV12-4 and TRBJ2-7; tentative D call: TRBD1 (5 bases). The CDR3 covers 13 residues. Trimming removed 4 bases at V and 2 bases at J, with 9 bases between. CDR3 in amino acids: CASSSGIAYEQYF. The DNA of the CDR3 is TGTGCCAGCAGTTCAGGGATTGCCTACGAGCAGTACTTC.

This chain links TRBV5-1 with TRBJ1-1, with 7 bases matching TRBD1. The CDR3 loop spans 13 amino acids. Germline V gene lookup returns CDR1 SGHRS and CDR2 YFSETQ. The J segment lost 7 bases and the V segment lost 4 bases, leaving 7 bases of the junction unmatched. CDR3 coding DNA: TGCGCCAGCAGCCGGGAGGGGGCGTTTGAAGCTTTCTTT. Translated: CASSREGAFEAFF.